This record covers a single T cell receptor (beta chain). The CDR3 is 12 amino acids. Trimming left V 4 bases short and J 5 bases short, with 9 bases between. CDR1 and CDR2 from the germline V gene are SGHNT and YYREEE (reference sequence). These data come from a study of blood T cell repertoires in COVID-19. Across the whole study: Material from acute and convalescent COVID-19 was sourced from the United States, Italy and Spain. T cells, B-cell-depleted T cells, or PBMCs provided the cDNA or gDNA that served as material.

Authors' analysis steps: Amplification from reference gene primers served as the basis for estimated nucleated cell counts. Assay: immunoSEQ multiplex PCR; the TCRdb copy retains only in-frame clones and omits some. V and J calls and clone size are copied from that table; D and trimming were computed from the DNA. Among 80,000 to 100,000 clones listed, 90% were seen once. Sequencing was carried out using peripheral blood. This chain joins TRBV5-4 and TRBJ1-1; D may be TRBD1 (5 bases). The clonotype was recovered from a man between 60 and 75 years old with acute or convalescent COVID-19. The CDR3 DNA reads TGTGCCAGCAGCAGGGGTGAGACTGAAGCTTTCTTT. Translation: CASSRGETEAFF.